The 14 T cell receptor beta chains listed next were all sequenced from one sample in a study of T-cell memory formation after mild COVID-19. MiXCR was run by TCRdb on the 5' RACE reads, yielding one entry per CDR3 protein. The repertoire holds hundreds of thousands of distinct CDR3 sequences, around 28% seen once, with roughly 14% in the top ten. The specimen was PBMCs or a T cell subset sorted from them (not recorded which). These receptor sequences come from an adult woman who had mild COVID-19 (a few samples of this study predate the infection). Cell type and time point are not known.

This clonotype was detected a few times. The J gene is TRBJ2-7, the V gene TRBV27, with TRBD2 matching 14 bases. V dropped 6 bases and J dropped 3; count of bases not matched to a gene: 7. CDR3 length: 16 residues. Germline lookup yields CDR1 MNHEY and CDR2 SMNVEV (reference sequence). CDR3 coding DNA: TGTGCCAGCAGCAAGGGACTAGCGGGAGACGGCTACGAGCAGTACTTC. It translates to CASSKGLAGDGYEQYF.

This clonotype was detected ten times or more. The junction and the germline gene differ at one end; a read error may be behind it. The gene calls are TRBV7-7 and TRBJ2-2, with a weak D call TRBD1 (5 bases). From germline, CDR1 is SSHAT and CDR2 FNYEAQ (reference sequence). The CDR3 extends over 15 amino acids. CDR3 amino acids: CASSSRLGQSGELFF. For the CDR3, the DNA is TGTGCTAGCAGCTCTCGCTTGGGGCAGTCCGGGGAGCTGTTTTTT.

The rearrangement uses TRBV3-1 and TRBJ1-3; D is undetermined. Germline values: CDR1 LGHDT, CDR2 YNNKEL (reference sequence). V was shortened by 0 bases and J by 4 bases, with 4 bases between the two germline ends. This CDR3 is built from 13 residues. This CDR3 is CASSQDRGNTIYF. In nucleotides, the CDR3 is TGTGCCAGCAGCCAAGATAGAGGAAACACCATATATTTT. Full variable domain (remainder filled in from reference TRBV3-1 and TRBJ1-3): DTAVSQTPKYLVTQMGNDKSIKCEQNLGHDTMYWYKQDSKKFLKIMFSYNNKELIINETVPNRFSPKSPDKAHLNLHINSLELGDSAVYFCASSQDRGNTIYFGEGSWLTVV.

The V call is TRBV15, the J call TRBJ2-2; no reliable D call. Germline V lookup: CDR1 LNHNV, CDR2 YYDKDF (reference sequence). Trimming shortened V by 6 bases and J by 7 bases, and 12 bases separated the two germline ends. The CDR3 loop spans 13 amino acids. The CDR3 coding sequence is TGTGCCACCAGTCACAATGATCACGGGGAGCTGTTTTTT. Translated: CATSHNDHGELFF.

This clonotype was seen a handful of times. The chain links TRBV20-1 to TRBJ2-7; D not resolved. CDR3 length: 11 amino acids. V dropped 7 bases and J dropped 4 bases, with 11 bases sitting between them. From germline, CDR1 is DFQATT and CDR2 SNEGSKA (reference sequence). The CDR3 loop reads CSVSGRYEQYF. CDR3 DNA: TGCAGTGTATCCGGACGTTACGAGCAGTACTTC.

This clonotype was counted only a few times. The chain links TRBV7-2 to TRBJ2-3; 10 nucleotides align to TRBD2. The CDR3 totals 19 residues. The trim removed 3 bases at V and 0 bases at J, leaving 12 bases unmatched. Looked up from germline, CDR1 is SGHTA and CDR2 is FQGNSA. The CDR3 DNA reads TGTGCCAGCAGCTTTCTACCCTCTAGCGGGAGCCGTAGCACAGATACGCAGTATTTT. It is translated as CASSFLPSSGSRSTDTQYF. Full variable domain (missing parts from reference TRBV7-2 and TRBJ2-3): GAGVSQSPSNKVTEKGKDVELRCDPISGHTALYWYRQSLGQGLEFLIYFQGNSAPDKSGLPSDRFSAERTGGSVSTLTIQRTQQEDSAVYLCASSFLPSSGSRSTDTQYFGPGTRLTVL.

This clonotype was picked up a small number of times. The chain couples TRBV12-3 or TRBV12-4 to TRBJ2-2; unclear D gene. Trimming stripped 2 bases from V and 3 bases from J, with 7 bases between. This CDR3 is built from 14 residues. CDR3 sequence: CASSLLGYTGELFF. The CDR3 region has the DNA TGTGCCAGCAGTTTACTAGGGTACACCGGGGAGCTGTTTTTT.

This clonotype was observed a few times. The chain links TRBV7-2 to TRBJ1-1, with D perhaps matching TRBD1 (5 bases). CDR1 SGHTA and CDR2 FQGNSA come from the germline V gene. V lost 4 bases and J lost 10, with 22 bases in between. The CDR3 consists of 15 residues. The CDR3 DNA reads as TGTGCCAGCAGCTCACCGGGACCGTATAAAAAGGGAGCTTTCTTT. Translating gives CASSSPGPYKKGAFF.

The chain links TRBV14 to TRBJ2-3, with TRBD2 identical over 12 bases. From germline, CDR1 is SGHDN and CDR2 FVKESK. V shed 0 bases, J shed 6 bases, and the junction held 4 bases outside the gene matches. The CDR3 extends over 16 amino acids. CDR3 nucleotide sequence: TGTGCCAGCAGCCAAGATGTCACTAGCGGGGGGGATACGCAGTATTTT. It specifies CASSQDVTSGGDTQYF.

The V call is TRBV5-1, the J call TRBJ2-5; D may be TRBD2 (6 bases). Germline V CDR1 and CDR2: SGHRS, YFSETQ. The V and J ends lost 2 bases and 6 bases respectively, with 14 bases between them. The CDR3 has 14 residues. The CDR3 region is CASSLPGDGKTQYF. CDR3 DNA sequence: TGCGCCAGCAGCTTACCGGGGGATGGGAAGACCCAGTACTTC.

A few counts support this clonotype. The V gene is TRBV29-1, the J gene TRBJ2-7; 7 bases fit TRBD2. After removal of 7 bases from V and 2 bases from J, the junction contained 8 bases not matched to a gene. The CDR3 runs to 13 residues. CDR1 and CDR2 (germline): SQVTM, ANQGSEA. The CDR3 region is CSASGTITYEQYF. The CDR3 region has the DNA TGCAGCGCCTCCGGGACTATCACCTACGAGCAGTACTTC.

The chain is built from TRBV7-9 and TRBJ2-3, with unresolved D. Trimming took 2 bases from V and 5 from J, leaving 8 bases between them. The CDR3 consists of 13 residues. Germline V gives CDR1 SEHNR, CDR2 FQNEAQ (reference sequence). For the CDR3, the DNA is TGTGCCAGCAGCTTAACACCGGGAGATACGCAGTATTTT. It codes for CASSLTPGDTQYF.

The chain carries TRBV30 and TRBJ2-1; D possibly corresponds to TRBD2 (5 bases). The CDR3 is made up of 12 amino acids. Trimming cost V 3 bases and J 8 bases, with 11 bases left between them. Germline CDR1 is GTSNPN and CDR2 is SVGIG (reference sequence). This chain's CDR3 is CAWRAAGDEQFF. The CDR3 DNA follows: TGTGCCTGGAGAGCCGCGGGCGATGAGCAGTTCTTC.

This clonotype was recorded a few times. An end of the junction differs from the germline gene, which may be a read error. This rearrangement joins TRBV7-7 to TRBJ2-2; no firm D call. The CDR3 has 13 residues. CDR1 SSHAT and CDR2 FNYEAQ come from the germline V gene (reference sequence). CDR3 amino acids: CASSQRLAGELFF. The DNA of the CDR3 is TGTGCTAGCAGCCAGCGACTTGCCGGGGAGCTGTTTTTT.